This note documents a single TCR beta chain sequence. This CDR3 is built from 12 residues. Trimming took 0 bases from V and 6 from J, leaving 3 bases between them. Per germline, CDR1 SGHDN and CDR2 FVKESK. This record belongs to a study of blood T cell repertoires in COVID-19. Study in general: COVID-19 samples, acute and convalescent, were from the United States, Italy and Spain. Sources were T cells, B-cell-depleted T cells, or PBMCs; the material itself was cDNA or gDNA.

Assay: immunoSEQ multiplex PCR; the TCRdb copy retains only in-frame clones and omits some. The sample yields 200,000 or so clones, 88% seen once. The chain links TRBV14 to TRBJ2-1; D not resolved. The sequenced material came from PBMCs or T cells enriched from blood (not recorded which). The clonotype was recovered from a woman aged 25 to 39 who had recovered from COVID-19. DNA of the CDR3: TGTGCCAGCAGCCAAGATCGCAATGAGCAGTTCTTC. Its protein product is CASSQDRNEQFF.